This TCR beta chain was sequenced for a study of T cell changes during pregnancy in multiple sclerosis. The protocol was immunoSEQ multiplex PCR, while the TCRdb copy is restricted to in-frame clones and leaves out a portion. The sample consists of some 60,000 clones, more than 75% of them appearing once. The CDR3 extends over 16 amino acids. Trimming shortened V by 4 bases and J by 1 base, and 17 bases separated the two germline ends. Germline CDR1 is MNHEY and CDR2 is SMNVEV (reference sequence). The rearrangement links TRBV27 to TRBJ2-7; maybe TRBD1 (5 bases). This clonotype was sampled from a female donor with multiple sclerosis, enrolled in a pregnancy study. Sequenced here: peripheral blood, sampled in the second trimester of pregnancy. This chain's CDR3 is CASSYSQGSWSYEQYF. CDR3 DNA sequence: TGTGCCAGCAGTTACAGCCAGGGTTCATGGTCCTACGAGCAGTACTTC.